This T cell receptor beta chain was sequenced for a study of T cell responses to AZD1222 COVID-19 vaccine. Whole-study results and caveats: The sample set comprised mostly white British donors with more females, and clonal diversity was possibly underestimated. Nearly half of spike-specific TCRs reportedly target unmutated variant regions.

CDR1 and CDR2 (germline): MRHNA, SNTAGT. This CDR3 is built from 15 residues. V was cut by 6 bases and J by 5 bases, with 19 bases left in between. With respect to this clone: Antigen specificity is unknown.

Generated by immunoSEQ multiplex PCR, the TCRdb table keeps only in-frame clones and is missing some. Of 150,000 to 200,000 clones in the sample, almost 95% were seen once. The source was peripheral blood, collected on day 0 of AZD1222 vaccination. The clonotype was recovered from an adult in good health. The rearrangement joins TRBV6-4 to TRBJ1-1; D gene uncertain. CDR3 bases: TGTGCCAGCAGAGCCAGTGAGGGTTGGGGAACTGAAGCTTTCTTT. The encoded protein is CASRASEGWGTEAFF.